The source of this T cell receptor (beta chain) is a study of PD-L1 blockade in urothelial cancer. Background on the study: Investigators checked blood 3 weeks (second dose) and 6 weeks after treatment start.

General observations from the study: Patients with below-median pretreatment blood clonality survived longer.

Generated by immunoSEQ multiplex PCR, the TCRdb table keeps only in-frame clones and is missing some. The sample comprises around 110,000 clones, about 91% of which are singletons, and approximately 3.8% rests with the top ten. On this clone: Its matching antigen is unknown.

Time point: peripheral blood 6 weeks after treatment start. Patients in the study were battling locally advanced or metastatic urothelial carcinoma. This CDR3 comprises 13 residues. The germline V gene has CDR1 GTSNPN and CDR2 SVGIG (reference sequence). The V end lost 5 bases, the J end lost 8 bases, and 18 bases lay between the germline ends. The V gene is TRBV30, the J gene TRBJ1-2, with D uncertain. The receptor comes from a man between 60 and 75 years old with urothelial cancer. The input for sequencing was PBMCs, taken around atezolizumab (anti-PD-L1) treatment. This CDR3 is CAWATVGVEGYTF. The DNA of the CDR3 is TGTGCCTGGGCAACCGTGGGCGTCGAGGGCTACACCTTC.